What follows describes a single T cell receptor beta chain. Sequenced by immunoSEQ multiplex PCR; TCRdb stores in-frame clones only, minus some. The sample carries approximately 2.5 million clones, roughly 92% recorded once. Germline assignment: CDR1 SNHLY and CDR2 FYNNEI. V was shortened by 4 bases and J by 3 bases, with 10 bases between the two germline ends. The CDR3 is 14 residues long. Splitting of CD4+ cells produced CD45RA+ naive and CD45RA-negative memory subsets. This sample is drawn from a study of shared clonotypes between healthy human individuals. Study in general: Donors had three CD4 naive, three CD4 memory, two CD8 naive and one CD8 memory plate apiece.

Sequencing was performed on naive CD4+ T cells sorted from blood. Subset denoted: CD45RA+ positively selected. The sequence was collected from a young man in good health. The chain combines TRBV2 with TRBJ2-4; possibly TRBD2 for D (6 bases). The CDR3 sequence: CASSGRGLKNIQYF. CDR3 DNA: TGTGCCAGCAGTGGTCGGGGACTCAAAAACATTCAGTACTTC.